The clone carrying this T cell receptor beta chain was counted a few times. Trimming took 7 bases from V and 3 from J, leaving 4 bases between them. This CDR3 is 11 amino acids long. In germline, CDR1 is KGHDR, CDR2 SFDVKD. RNA transcripts provided the source from which TCR beta CDR3 regions were amplified. An initial round of RT-PCR targeting the TCR CDR3 relied on the HTBI primer set. MiXCR, applied by TCRdb to the multiplex PCR reads, yields one record per CDR3 protein. This table has about 660,000 distinct CDR3 sequences, just under 45% appearing once. These data come from a study of T cells in Graves' hyperthyroidism and ophthalmopathy.

The J gene is TRBJ2-3, the V gene TRBV24-1; no clear D gene. The TCR originated in an adult man with Graves' disease, either hyperthyroidism or ophthalmopathy (not recorded which). The sample consisted of peripheral blood or thyroid tissue (not recorded which). CDR3 DNA: TGTGCCACCAGCGAAACAGATACGCAGTATTTT. Translating gives CATSETDTQYF.